This is a list of T cell receptor beta chains from one sample in a study of T cells after yellow fever vaccination. A single record per CDR3 protein comes from TCRdb applying MiXCR to the 5' RACE reads. The table has 610,000 or so distinct CDR3 sequences, around 12% seen once. Source: PBMCs, taken on the day of the yellow fever booster vaccination. These receptors were taken from a man younger than 40 who received the YFV17D yellow fever vaccine. Each CDR3 is given with its conserved first and last residue. A D gene is named only where the DNA matches it firmly. Rows may omit the clone size; those that give it use once, few, many or a size class.

d_gene	abundance	j_gene	v_gene	CDR3nt	CDR3aa
-	-	TRBJ2-1	TRBV7-2	TGTGCCAGCAGCTTAGAGGGGCTGGGTTTGTTCTTC	CASSLEGLGLFF
-	few	TRBJ1-5	TRBV20-1	TGCAGTGCTATTGCGGGGGAACGCAATCAGCCCCAGCATTTT	CSAIAGERNQPQHF
TRBD1	-	TRBJ2-1	TRBV20-1	TGCAGTGCTAAACAGGGGGTGTTCAGTGAGCAGTTCTTC	CSAKQGVFSEQFF
TRBD2	-	TRBJ2-1	TRBV3-1	TGTGCCAGCAGCCAAGATAAGGTGGCCCAGGGAGGGTCTGAGCAGTTCTTC	CASSQDKVAQGGSEQFF
-	-	TRBJ1-5	TRBV20-1	TGCAGTGCTAGACTGTCCAATCAGCCCCAGCATTTT	CSARLSNQPQHF
-	-	TRBJ2-4	TRBV29-1	TGCAGCGTTCGTGGGGCCAAAAACATTCAGTACTTC	CSVRGAKNIQYF
TRBD1	few	TRBJ2-3	TRBV10-1	TGCGCCAGCAGTGCCTCGAGGACAGGGAGCAATACGCAGTATTTT	CASSASRTGSNTQYF
-	many	TRBJ2-1	TRBV9	TGTGCCAGCAGCGTAGCGGACGGGGGCTACAATGAGCAGTTCTTC	CASSVADGGYNEQFF
TRBD2	-	TRBJ2-7	TRBV20-1	TGCAGTGTTAACAGCGGGAGGGCCTACGAGCAGTACTTC	CSVNSGRAYEQYF
-	few	TRBJ1-3	TRBV12-3/TRBV12-4	TGTGCCAGCAGTTTTCATCATGGAAACACCATATATTTT	CASSFHHGNTIYF
TRBD1	-	TRBJ2-2	TRBV18	TGTGCCAGCTCATCCGGGACAGGGGAGACCGGGGAGCTGTTTTTT	CASSSGTGETGELFF
-	few	TRBJ2-7	TRBV6-5	TGTGCCAGCAGTTACGCGGGACAATACGAGCAGTACTTC	CASSYAGQYEQYF
TRBD1	-	TRBJ1-2	TRBV20-1	TGCAGTGCCGGGACAGGGGATGGCTACACCTTC	CSAGTGDGYTF
-	-	TRBJ1-1	TRBV27	TGTGCCAGCAGTACCCGGACAACTGGGGGCACTGAAGCTTTCTTT	CASSTRTTGGTEAFF
-	many	TRBJ2-7	TRBV5-6	TGTGCCAGCAGCTCCTACAACCTAATCGTCGCCGAGCAGTACTTC	CASSSYNLIVAEQYF
-	many	TRBJ2-1	TRBV9	TGTGCCAGCAGCGCGGGGGGCCCCTACAATGAGCAGTTCTTC	CASSAGGPYNEQFF
TRBD2	-	TRBJ2-7	TRBV18	TGTGCCAACTCACCGGGACTAGCGGACAACGAGCAGTACTTC	CANSPGLADNEQYF
-	-	TRBJ2-7	TRBV27	TGTGCCAGCAATTTATCGAGTTTCGAGGCAGGGGTTTTCGAGCAGTACTTC	CASNLSSFEAGVFEQYF
TRBD2	few	TRBJ2-7	TRBV20-1	TGCAGTGCTAGTCCCACGACTAGCGGGAGATACGAGCAGTACTTC	CSASPTTSGRYEQYF
-	few	TRBJ2-7	TRBV20-1	TGCAGTGCTAGAGATCAACGGCGTCAGGGGATTTCCTACGAGCAGTACTTC	CSARDQRRQGISYEQYF
-	many	TRBJ1-3	TRBV29-1	TGCAGCGTTGGAGACGGCTCTGGAAACACCATATATTTT	CSVGDGSGNTIYF
-	-	TRBJ2-3	TRBV6-1	TGTGCCAGCAGTGAACAGGCATACACAGATACGCAGTATTTT	CASSEQAYTDTQYF
-	-	TRBJ2-5	TRBV7-8	TGTGCCAGCAGCTTGAAGCGGGTACAAGAGACCCAGTACTTC	CASSLKRVQETQYF
-	few	TRBJ2-5	TRBV20-1	TGCAGTGCTAACACCGGGCTCCAAGAGACCCAGTACTTC	CSANTGLQETQYF
-	many	TRBJ2-5	TRBV29-1	TGCAGCGTTGAGGGTGTGGGGGGGCAGCTTGGGGCCCAGTACTTC	CSVEGVGGQLGAQYF
TRBD2	many	TRBJ2-5	TRBV6-5	TGTGCCAGCAGTCACGGACTAGCGGGATTAGAGACCCAGTACTTC	CASSHGLAGLETQYF
-	-	TRBJ2-7	TRBV7-3	TGTGCCAGCAGCCCTGCACAGGGCTCCTACGAGCAGTACTTC	CASSPAQGSYEQYF
-	many	TRBJ2-7	TRBV27	TGTGCCAGCAGTCTCAAAAGGGGGGAAACCTACGAGCAGTACTTC	CASSLKRGETYEQYF
TRBD1	-	TRBJ2-7	TRBV5-1	TGCGCCAGCAGCCCGAGGACAGGGGTCATAGTCGAGCAGTACTTC	CASSPRTGVIVEQYF
TRBD1	few	TRBJ1-1	TRBV20-1	TGCAGTGCTAGCCGGACAGGGAAAGCTTTCTTT	CSASRTGKAFF
-	few	TRBJ2-3	TRBV27	TGTGCCAGCAGGTTAACGGCTAGGGCTAGCACAGATACGCAGTATTTT	CASRLTARASTDTQYF
TRBD2	few	TRBJ2-2	TRBV6-1	TGTGCCAGCAGTGAGCTAGCGGGAGGGGACACCGGGGAGCTGTTTTTT	CASSELAGGDTGELFF
TRBD2	few	TRBJ2-2	TRBV7-6	TGTGCCAGCAGCTTAGCTGCAGCGGGATCCGGGGAGCTGTTTTTT	CASSLAAAGSGELFF
-	-	TRBJ2-7	TRBV5-1	TGCGCCAGCACCCTTTTAGCGGGACAGACCTACGAGCAGTACTTC	CASTLLAGQTYEQYF
-	-	TRBJ2-1	TRBV11-2	TGTGCCAGCCAGCTGGCGGGGTTTCTTAATGAGCAGTTCTTC	CASQLAGFLNEQFF
TRBD1	few	TRBJ2-7	TRBV2	TGTGCCAGCATGGCGGGACAGGGTTCAAGAAAGCAGTACTTC	CASMAGQGSRKQYF
-	-	TRBJ2-7	TRBV5-1	TGCGCCAGCAGCTTGGACGGGCTTACAGCCTACGAGCAGTACTTC	CASSLDGLTAYEQYF